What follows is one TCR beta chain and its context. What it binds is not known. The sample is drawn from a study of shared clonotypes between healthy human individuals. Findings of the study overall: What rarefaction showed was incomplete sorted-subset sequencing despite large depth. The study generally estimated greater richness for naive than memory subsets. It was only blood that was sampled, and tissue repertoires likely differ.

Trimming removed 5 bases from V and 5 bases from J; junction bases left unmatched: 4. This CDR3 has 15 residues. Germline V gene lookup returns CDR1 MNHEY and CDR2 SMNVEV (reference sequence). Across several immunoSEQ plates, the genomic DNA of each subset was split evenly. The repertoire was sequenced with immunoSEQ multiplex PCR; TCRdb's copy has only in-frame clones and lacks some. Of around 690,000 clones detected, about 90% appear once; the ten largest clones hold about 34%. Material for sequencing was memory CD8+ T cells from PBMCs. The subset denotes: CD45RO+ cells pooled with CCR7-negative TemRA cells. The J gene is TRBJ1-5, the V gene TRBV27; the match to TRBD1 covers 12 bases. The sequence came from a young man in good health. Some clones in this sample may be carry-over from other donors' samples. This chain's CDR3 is CASSPGTGGHQPQHF. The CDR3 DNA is TGTGCCAGCAGTCCCGGGACAGGGGGCCATCAGCCCCAGCATTTT.